In this sample, the clone carrying this T cell receptor beta chain turned up a few times. What it binds is unknown. This entry is derived from a study of beta chain features in type 1 diabetes. The study, taken as a whole, reports: Type 1 diabetes patients had moderately but significantly shorter TCRB CDR3s in all four CD4+ subsets. A cDNA-based sequencing approach could over-represent cells with high TCR expression.

V was trimmed by 2 bases and J by 4 bases, leaving 15 bases between them. This CDR3 has 15 residues. CDR1 MNHEY and CDR2 SVGAGI come from the germline V gene. Every donor provided one heparinised blood draw, which averaged approximately 100 mL. Sorting that relied on CD45RO/CCR7/CD25/CD127/CD95/CD27 yielded CD4+ naive, central memory, regulatory and stem cell-like memory cells. Expressed TCRB transcripts were sequenced because the entire RNA isolate underwent reverse transcription. The method was immunoSEQ multiplex PCR; TCRdb's version includes in-frame clones alone and lacks a portion of them. The sample has more than 120,000 clones; approximately 13% are singletons.

V gene TRBV6-5 combines with J gene TRBJ2-7, with a weak D call TRBD1 (6 bases). The clonotype comes from a man younger than 30 with type 1 diabetes. Sequencing was performed on central memory CD4+ T cells from blood. DNA of the CDR3: TGTGCCAGCAGTTACGGAGGACAGAGATGGTACGAGCAGTACTTC. Encoded protein: CASSYGGQRWYEQYF.